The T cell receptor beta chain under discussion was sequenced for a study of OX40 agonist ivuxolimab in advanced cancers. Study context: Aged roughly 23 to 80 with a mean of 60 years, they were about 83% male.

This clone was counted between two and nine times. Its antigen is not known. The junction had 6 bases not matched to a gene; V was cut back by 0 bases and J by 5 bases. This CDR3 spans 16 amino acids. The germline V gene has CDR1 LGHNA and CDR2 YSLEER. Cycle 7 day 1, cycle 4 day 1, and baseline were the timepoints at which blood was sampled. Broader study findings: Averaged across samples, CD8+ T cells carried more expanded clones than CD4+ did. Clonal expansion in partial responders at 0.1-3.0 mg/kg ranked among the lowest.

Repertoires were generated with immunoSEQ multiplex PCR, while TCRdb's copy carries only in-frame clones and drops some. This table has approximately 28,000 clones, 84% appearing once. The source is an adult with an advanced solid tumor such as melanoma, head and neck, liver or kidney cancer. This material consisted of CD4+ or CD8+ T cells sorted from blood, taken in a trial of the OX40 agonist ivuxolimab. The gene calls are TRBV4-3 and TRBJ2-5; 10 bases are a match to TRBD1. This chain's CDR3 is CASSQDPPGQGETQYF. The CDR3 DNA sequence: TGCGCCAGCAGCCAAGATCCCCCGGGACAGGGGGAGACCCAGTACTTC.